The present entry profiles one T cell receptor beta chain with its context. Its specificity is unknown. These data originate in a study of monozygotic twins with inflammatory bowel disease. Study-level points and caveats: Inverse Simpson values showed less TCRbeta diversity in IBD patients than in their healthy co-twins. No separation of different T cell subtypes was possible.

cDNA was produced in eight separate reactions per sample. UMIs containing a 6-nucleotide sample barcode were added via template switching. TCRdb reprocessed the 5' RACE reads and keeps a single row for each CDR3 protein, giving no DNA. The specimen's table records about 380,000 distinct CDR3 sequences. CDR3 length: 14 amino acids. Germline-derived CDR1 and CDR2 are SNHLY and FYNNEI. The gene calls are TRBV2 and TRBJ2-4; the D call of TRBD1 rests on TCRdb alone, since no DNA is present to check it. This sequence originates from a human donor with ulcerative colitis or Crohn's disease, or a healthy co-twin of an affected twin (not recorded which). Sequences were obtained from blood. CDR3 sequence: CASGAVLAKNIQYF.